This TCR beta chain was observed in a study of PD-L1 blockade in urothelial cancer. Time point meaning: pretreatment peripheral blood. The V gene end was trimmed by 2 bases and the J gene end by 4 bases; junction bases not matched to a gene: 14. CDR1 and CDR2 from the germline V gene are SEHNR and FQNEAQ (reference sequence). The CDR3 length is 19 residues. The repertoire was sequenced with immunoSEQ multiplex PCR; TCRdb's copy has only in-frame clones and lacks some. This table has about 47,000 clones, 75% to 90% appearing once. This sequence joins TRBV7-9 and TRBJ1-6; 7 positions agree with TRBD1. The sequencing here drew on PBMCs, taken around atezolizumab (anti-PD-L1) treatment. The clonotype was recovered from a man aged 45-65 years with urothelial cancer. CDR3 loop: CASSLSRDSIRVYNSPLHF. The CDR3, as DNA: TGTGCCAGCAGCTTATCCCGGGACAGCATTCGAGTTTATAATTCACCCCTCCACTTT.